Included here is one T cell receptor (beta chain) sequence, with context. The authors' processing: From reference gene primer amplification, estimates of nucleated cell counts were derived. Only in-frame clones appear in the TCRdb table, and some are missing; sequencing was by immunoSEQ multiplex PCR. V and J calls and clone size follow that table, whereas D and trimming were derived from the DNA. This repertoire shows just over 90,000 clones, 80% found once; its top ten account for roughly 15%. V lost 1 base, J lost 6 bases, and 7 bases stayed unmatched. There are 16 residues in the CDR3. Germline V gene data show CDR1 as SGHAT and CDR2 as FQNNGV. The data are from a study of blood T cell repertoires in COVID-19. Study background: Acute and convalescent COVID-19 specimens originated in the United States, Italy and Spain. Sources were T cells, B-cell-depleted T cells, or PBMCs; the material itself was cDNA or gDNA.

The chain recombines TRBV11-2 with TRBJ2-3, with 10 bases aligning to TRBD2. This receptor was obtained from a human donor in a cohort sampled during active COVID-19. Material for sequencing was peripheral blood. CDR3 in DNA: TGTGCCAGCAGCTTAGGGGCTAGCGGGGGATGGGATACGCAGTATTTT. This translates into CASSLGASGGWDTQYF.